This TCR beta chain was obtained from a study of cytomegalovirus exposure and HLA in healthy donors. Findings of the study overall: A list of 150 to 200 TCR beta chains associated with cytomegalovirus was given.

This clone came up once. No antigen is known for it. Germline CDR1 is SGHNT and CDR2 is YYREEE (reference sequence). This CDR3 has 15 amino acids. The V end was cut by 2 bases, the J end by 4 bases, with 16 bases between. PCR amplification relied on 60 Vbeta primers (plus 13 Jbeta primers). Sequenced by immunoSEQ multiplex PCR; TCRdb stores in-frame clones only, minus some. The table lists 77,000 or so clones, more than 65% of them singletons. This chain joins TRBV5-4 and TRBJ2-7; a possible D gene is TRBD2 (6 bases). The sequence was obtained from a man aged 70 or older in good health and CMV-seropositive. The specimen sequenced was PBMCs. This CDR3 reads CASSLGSGSGYEQYF. The CDR3 region has the DNA TGTGCCAGCAGCTTAGGTTCCGGGAGTGGATACGAGCAGTACTTC.